These 31 T cell receptor beta chains originate from one sample sequenced in a study of T cells in Graves' hyperthyroidism and ophthalmopathy. Template material for amplifying TCR beta CDR3 regions consisted of RNA transcripts. Primed by the HTBI set, a first-round RT-PCR was run on the TCR CDR3. TCRdb reprocessed the multiplex PCR reads with MiXCR, giving one entry per CDR3 protein. The sample comprises roughly 350,000 distinct CDR3 sequences, roughly 14% of which are singletons, and roughly a fifth rests with the top ten. The sequencing input was blood. These receptors were collected from a woman in her twenties or thirties with Graves' ophthalmopathy.

For this clonotype: A read error is possible here, since a much larger clone lies one base away. This chain joins TRBV28 and TRBJ2-4; TRBD1 agrees at 7 bases. V lost 2 bases and J lost 0; bases outside the gene matches: 4. The CDR3 is 16 residues long. The V gene's germline CDR1 is MDHEN and CDR2 SYDVKM. The CDR3 spells CASSLPQGVAKNIQYF. The CDR3 DNA sequence: TGTGCCAGCAGTTTACCCCAGGGGGTAGCCAAAAACATTCAGTACTTC.

This clonotype occurred many times. The chain couples TRBV12-3 or TRBV12-4 to TRBJ2-7, with D perhaps assigned TRBD1 or TRBD2 (5 bases each). V was pared by 4 bases and J by 7 bases, with 17 bases between. The CDR3 extends over 14 amino acids. The CDR3 here is CASSSPGPILEQYF. Written as DNA, the CDR3 is TGTGCCAGCAGTTCTCCGGGACCCATTCTGGAGCAGTACTTC.

This clonotype was detected many times. This CDR3 is CASSFVEYQETQYF. CDR3 DNA: TGTGCCAGCAGCTTTGTCGAGTACCAAGAGACCCAGTACTTC. V usage is TRBV11-2 and J usage is TRBJ2-5; D not certain. Germline-derived CDR1 and CDR2 are SGHAT and FQNNGV. Trimming took 3 bases from V and 0 from J, leaving 8 bases between them. The CDR3 totals 14 residues.

This clonotype was counted ten times or more. The chain has TRBV5-1 and TRBJ2-1; D unresolved. The CDR3 runs 14 residues. Germline assignment: CDR1 SGHRS and CDR2 YFSETQ. The V end lost 4 bases, the J end lost 7 bases, and 15 bases lay between the germline ends. CDR3 coding DNA: TGCGCCAGCAGCCTTCGAAGGGATGGGAATGAGCAGTTCTTC. Encoded protein: CASSLRRDGNEQFF.

To note about this clonotype: A much larger clone is a single base away; this may be a read error. The V and J genes are TRBV11-2 and TRBJ2-1; TRBD2 aligns across 8 bases. Germline CDR1 SGHAT, CDR2 FQNNGV. The V gene end was trimmed by 6 bases and the J gene end by 7 bases; junction bases not matched to a gene: 11. This CDR3 is 15 amino acids long. The CDR3 coding sequence is TGTGCCAGCAGACCCCTCCGGGGGGGGTTAAATGAGCAGTTCTTC. Its translation is CASRPLRGGLNEQFF. The full variable domain, with the rest looked up from reference TRBV11-2 and TRBJ2-1, is EAGVAQSPRYKIIEKRQSVAFWCNPISGHATLYWYQQILGQGPKLLIQFQNNGVVDDSQLPKDRFSAERLKGVDSTLKIQPAKLEDSAVYLCASRPLRGGLNEQFFGPGTRLTVL.

This clonotype was seen at least ten times. V and J are TRBV5-1 and TRBJ1-2; 9 nucleotides align to TRBD1. V shed 0 bases, J shed 5 bases, and the junction held 8 bases outside the gene matches. The CDR3 runs to 16 residues. Germline CDR1 reads SGHRS; CDR2 reads YFSETQ. CDR3 bases: TGCGCCAGCAGCTTGGTTGGGTCGGGACAGGGATATGGCTACACCTTC. It encodes CASSLVGSGQGYGYTF.

V usage is TRBV6-1 and J usage is TRBJ2-5, with no clear D. Trimming shortened V by 3 bases and J by 3 bases, and 5 bases separated the two germline ends. The length of the CDR3 is 12 residues. Germline V CDR1 and CDR2: MNHNS, SASEGT. CDR3 region: CASSDYKETQYF. CDR3 nucleotides: TGTGCCAGCAGTGACTACAAAGAGACCCAGTACTTC.

This clonotype was observed many times. The genes are TRBV7-2 and TRBJ1-3; D gene ambiguous. The V gene's germline CDR1 is SGHTA and CDR2 FQGNSA. V was trimmed by 1 base and J by 8 bases, leaving 3 bases between them. The CDR3 loop spans 11 amino acids. CDR3 in DNA: TGTGCCAGCAGCTTAGAAGACACCATATATTTT. Amino acid sequence: CASSLEDTIYF. The full variable domain, its missing parts supplied by reference TRBV7-2 and TRBJ1-3, is GAGVSQSPSNKVTEKGKDVELRCDPISGHTALYWYRQSLGQGLEFLIYFQGNSAPDKSGLPSDRFSAERTGGSVSTLTIQRTQQEDSAVYLCASSLEDTIYFGEGSWLTVV.

This clonotype was detected ten times or more. This chain connects TRBV18 to TRBJ2-5, with no clear D. Germline V CDR1 and CDR2: KGHSH, LQKENI. The V end lost 2 bases, the J end lost 1 base, and 8 bases lay between the germline ends. This CDR3 comprises 14 residues. CDR3 nucleotides: TGTGCCAGCTCACCAGGGTACTCCCAAGAGACCCAGTACTTC. This codes for CASSPGYSQETQYF.

This rearrangement joins TRBV29-1 to TRBJ1-2, with 7 bases identical to TRBD1. V lost 6 bases to trimming and J lost 2 bases; unmatched junction nucleotides: 0. Germline V gene data show CDR1 as SQVTM and CDR2 as ANQGSEA. The CDR3 sequence is 11 residues long. In DNA form, the CDR3 reads TGCAGCGTGACAGGGAACTATGGCTACACCTTC. As protein: CSVTGNYGYTF. Supplemented by reference TRBV29-1 and TRBJ1-2, the full variable domain reads SAVISQKPSRDICQRGTSLTIQCQVDSQVTMMFWYRQQPGQSLTLIATANQGSEATYESGFVIDKFPISRPNLTFSTLTVSNMSPEDSSIYLCSVTGNYGYTFGSGTRLTVV.

The rearrangement uses TRBV24-1 and TRBJ2-3, with 11 bases aligning to TRBD2. CDR1 and CDR2 (germline): KGHDR, SFDVKD. The CDR3 is made up of 16 amino acids. With 3 bases clipped from V and 4 bases from J, the junction kept 5 bases outside the gene matches. CDR3 loop: CATSDRLAGIPDTQYF. Here the CDR3 DNA reads TGTGCCACCAGTGATCGACTAGCGGGGATCCCAGATACGCAGTATTTT.

This clonotype appeared many times. The CDR3 spells CASSYPAGDGETQYF. In DNA, the CDR3 is TGTGCCAGCAGTTACCCAGCGGGGGACGGCGAGACCCAGTACTTC. This chain joins TRBV6-5 and TRBJ2-5, with TRBD2 identical over 8 bases. Germline V gene lookup returns CDR1 MNHEY and CDR2 SVGAGI. J was trimmed by 5 bases and V by 2 bases; bases with no gene match: 7. The CDR3 is 15 residues long.

Notes on this clonotype: At one end, the junction sequence differs from germline, possibly due to a read error. This chain connects TRBV6-5 to TRBJ1-1, with D unresolved. The CDR3 sequence is 15 residues long. The germline gives CDR1 MNHEY, CDR2 SVGAGI. In nucleotides, the CDR3 is TGTGCCAGCAGTTACAGCGCAGCCATGAACACTGAAGCTCTCTTT. It codes for CASSYSAAMNTEALF.

This clonotype appeared a few times. The chain joins TRBV6-1 to TRBJ2-7; 10 bases align to TRBD1. V shed 7 bases and J 1 base; nucleotides not matched to a gene: 13. The CDR3 sequence is 17 residues long. Germline values: CDR1 MNHNS, CDR2 SASEGT. The CDR3 here is CASTRGQGVYSSYEQYF. The CDR3 region has the DNA TGTGCCAGCACCCGAGGACAGGGGGTCTATTCTTCCTACGAGCAGTACTTC.

The table lists this clonotype with many counts. The rearrangement uses TRBV6-5 and TRBJ1-1; D perhaps matches TRBD1 (5 bases). The CDR3 extends over 13 amino acids. The germline gives CDR1 MNHEY, CDR2 SVGAGI. Trimming cost V 9 bases and J 3 bases, with 14 bases left between them. CDR3 amino acids: CASSGHLYTEAFF. The CDR3 DNA follows: TGTGCCAGTAGCGGACACTTGTACACTGAAGCTTTCTTT.

In this sample, this clonotype turned up many times. The CDR3 loop reads CASSPRTGESVRDNEQFF. The CDR3 nucleotides are TGTGCCAGCAGCCCCCGGACAGGGGAAAGTGTAAGGGACAATGAGCAGTTCTTC. This sequence joins TRBV11-2 and TRBJ2-1; TRBD1 aligns across 9 bases. With V trimmed by 5 bases and J by 5 bases, 16 bases remained unmatched. The CDR3 runs 18 residues. The germline V gene has CDR1 SGHAT and CDR2 FQNNGV. Filled out from reference TRBV11-2 and TRBJ2-1, the complete variable domain reads EAGVAQSPRYKIIEKRQSVAFWCNPISGHATLYWYQQILGQGPKLLIQFQNNGVVDDSQLPKDRFSAERLKGVDSTLKIQPAKLEDSAVYLCASSPRTGESVRDNEQFFGPGTRLTVL.

Many counts were recorded for this clonotype. The gene calls are TRBV7-9 and TRBJ1-1; D remains ambiguous. This CDR3 is built from 13 residues. Germline lookup yields CDR1 SEHNR and CDR2 FQNEAQ (reference sequence). Trimming stripped 6 bases from V and 0 bases from J, with 8 bases between. CDR3 sequence (DNA): TGTGCCAGCAGGGCAGGAGTGAACACTGAAGCTTTCTTT. This encodes CASRAGVNTEAFF. Using reference TRBV7-9 and TRBJ1-1 for the parts outside the CDR3, the full variable domain is DTGVSQNPRHKITKRGQNVTFRCDPISEHNRLYWYRQTLGQGPEFLTYFQNEAQLEKSRLLSDRFSAERPKGSFSTLEIQRTEQGDSAMYLCASRAGVNTEAFFGQGTRLTVV.

This CDR3 reads CASSPLFPGPGSYEQYF. The CDR3 region has the DNA TGCGCCAGCAGCCCCCTCTTTCCTGGACCCGGATCCTACGAGCAGTACTTC. The chain is built from TRBV4-1 and TRBJ2-7; D gene unclear. In germline, CDR1 is MGHRA, CDR2 YSYEKL. The CDR3 is 17 residues long. V shed 4 bases and J shed 1 base, with 20 bases lying between them.

This rearrangement joins TRBV11-2 to TRBJ2-1; D may correspond to TRBD1 or TRBD2 (5 bases each). This CDR3 is 15 amino acids long. The V gene lost 5 bases and the J gene lost 3 bases, with 14 bases spanning the gap. Germline CDR1 is SGHAT and CDR2 is FQNNGV. This CDR3 is CASSNLGGNYNEQFF. As DNA, the CDR3 is TGTGCCAGCAGCAACCTTGGGGGAAACTACAATGAGCAGTTCTTC.

This clonotype was counted many times. This chain links TRBV27 with TRBJ1-5, with 7 bases aligning to TRBD1. This CDR3 has 14 amino acids. V gave up 7 bases and J gave up 4 bases; unmatched junction bases: 7. Germline V gene data show CDR1 as MNHEY and CDR2 as SMNVEV (reference sequence). The CDR3 nucleotides are TGTGCCAGCAAAGTGGCAGGGGGTAATCAGCCCCAGCATTTT. This codes for CASKVAGGNQPQHF.

A few counts support this clonotype. A much larger clone differs by one base, so this may be a read error. J is TRBJ2-5 and V is TRBV11-2; 7 bases are a match to TRBD1. This CDR3 spans 18 amino acids. V dropped 4 bases and J dropped 9; count of bases not matched to a gene: 23. Germline CDR1 SGHAT, CDR2 FQNNGV. In DNA, the CDR3 is TGTGCCAGCAGCTCTAGATGGGACAGTCAAGGGCACGTGGAGGCCCAGTACTTC. Protein: CASSSRWDSQGHVEAQYF.

This clonotype was counted ten times or more. The genes are TRBV28 and TRBJ2-7; tentatively, D is TRBD1 (5 bases). Trimming took 7 bases from V and 3 from J, leaving 19 bases between them. The CDR3 is made up of 15 amino acids. Germline V CDR1 and CDR2: MDHEN, SYDVKM. This CDR3 reads CASTTLFDSYYEQYF. DNA of the CDR3: TGTGCCAGCACCACTCTGTTTGACAGCTACTACGAGCAGTACTTC.

Ten or more counts support this clonotype. The V call is TRBV20-1, the J call TRBJ1-4, with no clear D. Per the germline V gene, CDR1 is DFQATT and CDR2 is SNEGSKA (reference sequence). The CDR3 runs to 14 residues. Trimming stripped 0 bases from V and 7 bases from J, with 12 bases between. CDR3 sequence reads: CSARDIKGSEKLFF. The CDR3 region has the DNA TGCAGTGCTAGAGATATCAAGGGTAGTGAAAAACTGTTTTTT.

This chain connects TRBV7-3 to TRBJ2-7; 9 bases agree with TRBD1. J gave up 5 bases and V 3 bases, and 8 bases lay outside the gene matches. Germline-derived CDR1 and CDR2 are SGHTA and FQGTGA. The CDR3 is 15 amino acids. The CDR3, as DNA: TGTGCCAGCAGCTTGACCGGGACAGGGCTCAACGAGCAGTACTTC. It specifies CASSLTGTGLNEQYF.

This clonotype was found a few times. The J gene is TRBJ1-5, the V gene TRBV24-1; D possibly corresponds to TRBD1 (5 bases). Germline-derived CDR1 and CDR2 are KGHDR and SFDVKD. V lost 6 bases, J lost 0 bases, and 14 bases lay in between. CDR3 size: 16 residues. In DNA form, the CDR3 reads TGTGCCACCAGTAAAGGGGACTCCCATAGCAATCAGCCCCAGCATTTT. This translates into CATSKGDSHSNQPQHF.

The chain carries TRBV4-2 and TRBJ2-1; TRBD2 matches 11 bases. The germline CDR1 and CDR2 sequences are LGHNA and YNFKEQ. V gave up 0 bases and J gave up 8 bases; unmatched junction bases: 6. The CDR3 length is 16 residues. The CDR3 DNA reads TGTGCCAGCAGCCAAGATAATAGCGGGGGGGCGGATGAGCAGTTCTTC. It codes for CASSQDNSGGADEQFF.

The chain has TRBV28 and TRBJ2-3; D is perhaps TRBD2 (5 bases). Germline V CDR1 and CDR2: MDHEN, SYDVKM. The CDR3 spans 14 residues. V was clipped by 6 bases and J by 2 bases, with 12 bases between them. CDR3 residues: CASRRRQLTDTQYF. The DNA for the CDR3 is TGTGCCAGCAGAAGGAGGCAGCTCACAGATACGCAGTATTTT.

This clonotype was seen at least ten times. This sequence joins TRBV5-6 and TRBJ2-7; 7 bases are a match to TRBD1. V lost 6 bases, J lost 3 bases, and 9 bases stayed unmatched. The CDR3 spans 14 residues. Germline V gene data show CDR1 as SGHDT and CDR2 as YYEEEE. The CDR3 loop reads CASTNQGVSYEQYF. For the CDR3, the DNA is TGTGCCAGCACCAACCAGGGGGTGAGCTACGAGCAGTACTTC. Full variable domain (outside the CDR3, taken from reference TRBV5-6 and TRBJ2-7): DAGVTQSPTHLIKTRGQQVTLRCSPKSGHDTVSWYQQALGQGPQFIFQYYEEEERQRGNFPDRFSGHQFPNYSSELNVNALLLGDSALYLCASTNQGVSYEQYFGPGTRLTVT.

This clonotype was counted many times. J is TRBJ2-5 and V is TRBV29-1; the match to TRBD1 covers 7 bases. In germline, CDR1 is SQVTM, CDR2 ANQGSEA. Trimming at V came to 7 bases and at J to 5 bases, leaving 13 bases not matched to a gene. This CDR3 is 14 amino acids long. The CDR3 nucleotides read TGCAGCGGGAATAACAGGGGTATGGGGGAGACCCAGTACTTC. Protein sequence: CSGNNRGMGETQYF.

V gene TRBV4-1 combines with J gene TRBJ2-5, with TRBD2 matching over 14 bases. Germline CDR1 MGHRA, CDR2 YSYEKL. CDR3 size: 17 residues. V dropped 4 bases and J dropped 5; count of bases not matched to a gene: 9. Here the CDR3 DNA reads TGCGCCAGCAGCCTCCGGACTAGCGGGGGGCCCCCGGAGACCCAGTACTTC. Amino acid sequence: CASSLRTSGGPPETQYF.

As for this clonotype: This could be a read error, since a much larger clone is one nucleotide away. V and J are TRBV11-2 and TRBJ2-3; D is tentatively TRBD1 or TRBD2 (6 bases each). The CDR3 has 15 residues. With 5 bases removed from V and 5 bases from J, the gap between germline ends came to 17 bases. Germline CDR1 SGHAT, CDR2 FQNNGV. The CDR3 nucleotides read TGTGCCAGCAGCACACGGGGGCCGTACATAGATACGCAGTATTTT. Protein sequence: CASSTRGPYIDTQYF.